One sample yielded the 14 T cell receptor beta chains listed below, sequenced in a study of blood T cell repertoires in COVID-19 (dated by TCRdb to about 2020). Library preparation used the immunoSEQ multiplex PCR assay. TCRdb took this table from immuneACCESS and kept in-frame rearrangements with V and J called. Such tables lack part of the clones; where checked against another copy, unresolved V genes explain under half of the gap, and the rest is unexplained. This sample lists approximately 180,000 clones; approximately 85% were detected once. Roughly 9.2% of the sample goes to the ten largest clones. Material for sequencing was peripheral blood. The origin of the receptors is an elderly woman with acute or convalescent COVID-19.

The chain carries TRBV3-1 (or the pseudogene TRBV3-2) and TRBJ1-1; D remains unclear. The CDR3 covers 12 residues. The germline CDR1 and CDR2 sequences are LGHDT and YNNKEL (reference sequence). Trimming removed 0 bases at V and 6 bases at J, with 5 bases between. The CDR3 reads CASSQDLSEAFF. The CDR3 coding sequence is TGTGCCAGCAGCCAAGATCTTTCTGAAGCTTTCTTT.

The chain recombines TRBV6-7 with TRBJ2-7; D may be TRBD2 (6 bases). TRBV6-7 is filed as an ORF, its function uncertain. The CDR3 has 13 residues. Deletions cut 7 bases from V and 5 bases from J, with 15 bases between. The DNA of the CDR3 is TGTGCCAGCACCAGAGGCACTAGCAACGAGCAGTACTTC. It encodes CASTRGTSNEQYF.

This clone was seen a handful of times. The chain joins TRBV7-2 to TRBJ1-2, with D perhaps TRBD1 (6 bases). Germline V gives CDR1 SGHTA, CDR2 FQGNSA. This CDR3 comprises 13 residues. V was pared by 6 bases and J by 2 bases, with 10 bases between. The CDR3 reads CASRSQGNYGYTF. CDR3 sequence (DNA): TGTGCCAGCAGAAGTCAGGGGAACTATGGCTACACCTTC.

V is TRBV6-5 and J is TRBJ2-5; TRBD2 aligns across 11 bases. V was clipped by 6 bases and J by 6 bases; unmatched bases: 6. This CDR3 is built from 14 residues. CDR1 and CDR2 (germline): MNHEY, SVGAGI. The CDR3 loop is CASRLGLAGQTQYF. The DNA for the CDR3 is TGTGCCAGCAGACTCGGACTAGCGGGTCAGACCCAGTACTTC.

The gene calls are TRBV11-3 and TRBJ1-2; D remains unclear. V was pared by 0 bases and J by 5 bases, with 7 bases between. In germline, CDR1 is SGHNT, CDR2 YENEEA. The CDR3 extends over 13 amino acids. CDR3 protein: CASSLEGGYGYTF. CDR3 nucleotide sequence: TGTGCCAGCAGCTTAGAGGGAGGTTATGGCTACACCTTC.

V and J are TRBV27 and TRBJ1-2; 7 bases line up with TRBD1. J lost 5 bases, V lost 6 bases, and 6 bases had no gene match. The germline CDR1 and CDR2 sequences are MNHEY and SMNVEV (reference sequence). This CDR3 spans 13 amino acids. In DNA form, the CDR3 reads TGTGCCAGCAGAGCACAGGGGCCTTATGGCTACACCTTC. Residues: CASRAQGPYGYTF.

The chain employs TRBV2 and TRBJ1-1; 8 bases are a match to TRBD1. This CDR3 comprises 15 residues. CDR1 and CDR2 (germline): SNHLY, FYNNEI. Trimming took 4 bases from V and 5 from J; bases not matched to a gene: 9. The chain's CDR3 is CASSAETGAATEAFF. The CDR3 nucleotides read TGTGCCAGCAGTGCTGAGACAGGGGCAGCGACTGAAGCTTTCTTT. The full variable domain, rest sourced from reference TRBV2 and TRBJ1-1, is EPEVTQTPSHQVTQMGQEVILRCVPISNHLYFYWYRQILGQKVEFLVSFYNNEISEKSEIFDDQFSVERPDGSNFTLKIRSTKLEDSAMYFCASSAETGAATEAFFGQGTRLTVV.

The chain employs TRBV10-3 and TRBJ2-1; 7 nucleotides line up with TRBD1. Germline V CDR1 and CDR2: ENHRY, SYGVKD. The CDR3 is 15 residues long. The V and J ends lost 4 bases and 0 bases, in that order; junction bases with no gene match: 3. CDR3 bases: TGTGCCATCAGTGGATCAGGGGGCTCCTACAATGAGCAGTTCTTC. This codes for CAISGSGGSYNEQFF.

V gene TRBV7-2 combines with J gene TRBJ2-2; 11 bases are shared with TRBD2. CDR3 size: 17 residues. V lost 0 bases, J lost 1 base, and 1 base stayed unmatched. CDR1 and CDR2 (germline): SGHTA, FQGNSA. The CDR3 DNA reads as TGTGCCAGCAGCTTAGCCCTAGCGGGGGGGAACACCGGGGAGCTGTTTTTT. Its translation: CASSLALAGGNTGELFF. Combining the CDR3 with reference TRBV7-2 and TRBJ2-2 gives the whole variable domain GAGVSQSPSNKVTEKGKDVELRCDPISGHTALYWYRQSLGQGLEFLIYFQGNSAPDKSGLPSDRFSAERTGGSVSTLTIQRTQQEDSAVYLCASSLALAGGNTGELFFGEGSRLTVL.

The chain combines TRBV18 with TRBJ1-2; the match to TRBD1 covers 7 bases. V lost 2 bases to trimming and J lost 8 bases; unmatched junction nucleotides: 8. The CDR3 runs to 14 residues. Germline V CDR1 and CDR2: KGHSH, LQKENI. The CDR3 DNA is TGTGCCAGCTCACCAAGCCGCCAGGGGGAAGGCTACACCTTC. It yields the protein CASSPSRQGEGYTF.

This chain joins TRBV6-4 and TRBJ1-1; unclear D gene. Germline V gene data show CDR1 as MRHNA and CDR2 as SNTAGT. Trimming took off 3 bases at V and 5 bases at J, with 10 bases between the two ends. The CDR3 length is 13 residues. CDR3 sequence: CASSDTPGTEAFF. The CDR3 bases are TGTGCCAGCAGTGATACCCCGGGAACTGAAGCTTTCTTT.

The V call is TRBV5-4, the J call TRBJ2-6; possible D gene TRBD2, 7 bases. Looked up from germline, CDR1 is SGHNT and CDR2 is YYREEE (reference sequence). This CDR3 has 19 residues. V lost 0 bases and J 4 bases, leaving 20 bases between the germline ends. In DNA, the CDR3 is TGTGCCAGCAGCTTGGGGGGGGGCACAGGGTTGGTGGGGGCCAACGTCCTGACTTTC. Translation gives CASSLGGGTGLVGANVLTF.

The chain employs TRBV18 and TRBJ2-7; D possibly corresponds to TRBD1 (5 bases). This CDR3 is 16 amino acids long. The V and J ends lost 1 base and 0 bases respectively, with 13 bases between them. CDR1 and CDR2 (germline): KGHSH, LQKENI. The CDR3 reads CASSPLSGPSSYEQYF. CDR3 in DNA: TGTGCCAGCTCACCACTGTCAGGGCCTAGCTCCTACGAGCAGTACTTC.

This sequence joins TRBV6-5 and TRBJ1-1; 8 bases are a match to TRBD1. In germline, CDR1 is MNHEY, CDR2 SVGAGI. This CDR3 is built from 13 residues. Trimming removed 5 bases from V and 4 bases from J; junction bases left unmatched: 3. CDR3 nucleotides: TGTGCCAGCAGTACCGGACAGGGCACTGAAGCTTTCTTT. Protein: CASSTGQGTEAFF.